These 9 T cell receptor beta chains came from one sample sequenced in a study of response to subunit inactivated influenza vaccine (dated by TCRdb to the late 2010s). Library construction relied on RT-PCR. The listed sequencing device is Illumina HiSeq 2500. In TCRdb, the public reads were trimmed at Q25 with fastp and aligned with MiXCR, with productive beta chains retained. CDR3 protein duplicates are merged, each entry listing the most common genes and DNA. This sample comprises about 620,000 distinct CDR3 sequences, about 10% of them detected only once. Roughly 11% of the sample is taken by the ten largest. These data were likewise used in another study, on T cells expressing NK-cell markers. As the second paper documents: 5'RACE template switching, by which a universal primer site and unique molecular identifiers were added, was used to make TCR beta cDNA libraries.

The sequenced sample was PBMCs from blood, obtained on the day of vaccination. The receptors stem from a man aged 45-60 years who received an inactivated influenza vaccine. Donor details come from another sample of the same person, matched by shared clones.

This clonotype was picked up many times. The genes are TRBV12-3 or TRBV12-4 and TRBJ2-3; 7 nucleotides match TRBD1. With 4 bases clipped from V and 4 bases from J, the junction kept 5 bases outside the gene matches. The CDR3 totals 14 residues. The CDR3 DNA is TGTGCCAGCAGTTCCCGACAGGGCCCAGATACGCAGTATTTT. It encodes CASSSRQGPDTQYF.

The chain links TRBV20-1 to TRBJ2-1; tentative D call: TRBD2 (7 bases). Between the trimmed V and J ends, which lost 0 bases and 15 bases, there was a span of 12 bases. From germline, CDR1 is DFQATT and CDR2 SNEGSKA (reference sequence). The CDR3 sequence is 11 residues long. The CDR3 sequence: CSARDGRGTFF. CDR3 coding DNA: TGCAGTGCTAGAGATGGGAGGGGGACGTTCTTC.

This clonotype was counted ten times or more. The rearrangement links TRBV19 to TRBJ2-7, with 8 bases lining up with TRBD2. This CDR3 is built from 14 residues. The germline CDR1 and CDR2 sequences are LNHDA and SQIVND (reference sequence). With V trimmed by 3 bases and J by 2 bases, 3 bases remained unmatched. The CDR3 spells CASSILAGTYEQYF. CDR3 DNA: TGTGCCAGTAGTATCCTAGCGGGTACCTACGAGCAGTACTTC.

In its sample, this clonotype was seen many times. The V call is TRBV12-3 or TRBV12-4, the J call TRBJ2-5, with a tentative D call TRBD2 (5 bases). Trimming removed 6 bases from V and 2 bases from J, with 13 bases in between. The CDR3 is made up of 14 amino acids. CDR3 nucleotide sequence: TGTGCCAGCAGCCCACTAGGGTCTCAAGAGACCCAGTACTTC. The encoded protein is CASSPLGSQETQYF.

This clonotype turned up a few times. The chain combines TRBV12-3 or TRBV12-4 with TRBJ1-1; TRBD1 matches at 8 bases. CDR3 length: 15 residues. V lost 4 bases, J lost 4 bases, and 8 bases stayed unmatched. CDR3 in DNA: TGTGCCAGCAGTTCCCTCCAGGGGGCGCTCACTGAAGCTTTCTTT. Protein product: CASSSLQGALTEAFF.

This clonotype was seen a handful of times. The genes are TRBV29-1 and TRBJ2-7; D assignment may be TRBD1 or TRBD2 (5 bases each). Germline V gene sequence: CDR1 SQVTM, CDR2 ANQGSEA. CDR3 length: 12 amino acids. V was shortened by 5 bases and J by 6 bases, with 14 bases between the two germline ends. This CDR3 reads CSVSGSLREQYF. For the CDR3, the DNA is TGCAGCGTTTCAGGGAGCCTCCGCGAGCAGTACTTC.

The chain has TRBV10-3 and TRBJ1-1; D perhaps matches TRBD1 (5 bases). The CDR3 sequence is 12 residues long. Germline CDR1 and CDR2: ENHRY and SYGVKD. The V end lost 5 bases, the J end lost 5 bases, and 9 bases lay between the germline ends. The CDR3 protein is CAISQGSTEAFF. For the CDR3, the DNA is TGTGCCATCAGTCAGGGATCGACTGAAGCTTTCTTT.

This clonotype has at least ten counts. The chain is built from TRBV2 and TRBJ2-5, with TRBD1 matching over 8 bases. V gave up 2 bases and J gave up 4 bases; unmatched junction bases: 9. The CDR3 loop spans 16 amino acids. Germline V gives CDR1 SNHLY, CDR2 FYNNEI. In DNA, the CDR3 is TGTGCCAGCAGTGAACCCGTCCAGGGGGCGAGAGAGACCCAGTACTTC. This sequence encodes CASSEPVQGARETQYF.

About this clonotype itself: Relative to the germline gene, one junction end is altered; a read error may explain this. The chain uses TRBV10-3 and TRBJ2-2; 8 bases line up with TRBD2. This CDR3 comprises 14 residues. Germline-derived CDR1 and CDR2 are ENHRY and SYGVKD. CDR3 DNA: TGTACCATCAGTGCCGGGGGGGGCACCGGGGAGCTGTTTTTT. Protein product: CTISAGGGTGELFF.